The 21 T cell receptor beta chains given below trace back to one sample, sequenced in a study of breast tumors, draining lymph nodes, adjacent tissues. TCRdb independently ran MiXCR on the multiplex PCR reads; one entry per CDR3 protein. In the table there are 290,000 or so distinct CDR3 sequences, 30% of which are singletons. The lymph nodes were axillary draining lymph nodes from breast cancer patients. The sample was axillary lymph node tissue. The receptors shown here come from a female donor with breast cancer. Some clones in this sample may be carry-over from other donors' samples.

Turning to this clonotype: This may arise from a read error, as a much more abundant clone is one base away. The V gene is TRBV6-5, the J gene TRBJ1-2; D ambiguous. The CDR3 loop spans 13 amino acids. Germline CDR1 MNHEY, CDR2 SVGAGI. The CDR3 loop is CASSYVSVYGYAF. CDR3 in DNA: TGTGCCAGCAGTTACGTTTCGGTGTACGGCTACGCCTTC.

This clonotype was counted many times. V and J are TRBV20-1 and TRBJ2-7, with 7 bases matching TRBD2. The V gene's germline CDR1 is DFQATT and CDR2 SNEGSKA (reference sequence). With 0 bases clipped from V and 1 base from J, the junction kept 9 bases outside the gene matches. This CDR3 spans 16 amino acids. CDR3 in amino acids: CSAREYGAGLSYEQYF. For the CDR3, the DNA is TGCAGTGCTAGAGAGTATGGAGCGGGGCTGTCCTACGAGCAGTACTTC.

This clonotype was counted only a few times. Just one base apart from a much larger clone, this may be a read error. Likely a read error: the CDR3 ends without its conserved phenylalanine or tryptophan. V usage is TRBV11-2 and J usage is TRBJ1-6; the D gene is possibly TRBD1 (6 bases). The CDR3 length is 14 residues. V was clipped by 5 bases and J by 7 bases, with 12 bases between them. Germline lookup yields CDR1 SGHAT and CDR2 FQNNGV. CDR3 DNA: TGTGCCAGCAGCCGACAGGTGGAGAATTCACCCCTCCACTCT. It codes for CASSRQVENSPLHS.

This clonotype was observed once. The rearrangement uses TRBV6-5 and TRBJ1-2, with 9 nucleotides matching TRBD1. CDR1 is MNHEY and CDR2 is SVGAGI in the germline V gene. This CDR3 spans 15 amino acids. J gave up 6 bases and V 2 bases, and 7 bases lay outside the gene matches. The CDR3 loop reads CASSYLTTGGNGYTF. As DNA, the CDR3 is TGTGCCAGCAGTTACCTGACGACAGGGGGAAATGGCTACACCTTC.

This clonotype has a count of ten or more. The V gene is TRBV4-2, the J gene TRBJ2-5; D call uncertain. This CDR3 has 14 residues. V gave up 0 bases and J gave up 7 bases, with 12 bases separating them. Germline V gives CDR1 LGHNA, CDR2 YNFKEQ. Written as DNA, the CDR3 is TGTGCCAGCAGCCAAGAAGGCTCAGTTGGGACCCAGTACTTC. Protein sequence: CASSQEGSVGTQYF.

Worth noting for this clonotype: This sequence may be a read error, since a much larger clone differs from it by one base. This sequence joins TRBV9 and TRBJ2-7; the D gene is possibly TRBD2 (5 bases). Per the germline V gene, CDR1 is SGDLS and CDR2 is YYNGEE. This CDR3 spans 11 amino acids. CDR3 sequence: CASSSGNERYF. The CDR3, as DNA: TGTGCCAGCAGCTCGGGAAATGAGCGGTACTTC.

The table lists this clonotype with many counts. The V and J genes are TRBV7-8 and TRBJ2-2; 8 positions match TRBD2. The V gene's germline CDR1 is SGHVS and CDR2 FQNEAQ. Losses at the gene ends were 5 bases for V and 4 bases for J; bases not matched to a gene: 9. The CDR3 consists of 16 residues. CDR3 loop: CASSIPGLGTTGELFF. The CDR3 DNA follows: TGTGCCAGCAGCATTCCGGGACTAGGGACCACCGGGGAGCTGTTTTTT.

This chain connects TRBV7-2 to TRBJ1-5; 9 bases agree with TRBD1. Germline V gene data show CDR1 as SGHTA and CDR2 as FQGNSA. Losses at the gene ends were 5 bases for V and 4 bases for J; bases not matched to a gene: 15. The CDR3 totals 18 residues. Written as DNA, the CDR3 is TGTGCCAGCAGCCCTCACCCAGCCGGGACAGGGAAGAATCAGCCCCAGCATTTT. It is translated as CASSPHPAGTGKNQPQHF.

This clonotype was recorded at least ten times. The chain has TRBV19 and TRBJ2-7, with 7 bases identical to TRBD2. Germline V CDR1 and CDR2: LNHDA, SQIVND (reference sequence). V was clipped by 4 bases and J by 5 bases; unmatched bases: 14. The CDR3 consists of 16 residues. The CDR3 nucleotides are TGTGCCAGTAGTACCTGGGAGGGTTCGTCGATCCACGAGCAGTACTTC. It encodes CASSTWEGSSIHEQYF.

Here the CDR3 DNA reads TGTGCCAGCAGCCCAGAGCCTCTGCAGCTGTGCTCCTATAATTCACCCCTCCACTTT. This codes for CASSPEPLQLCSYNSPLHF. The chain is built from TRBV7-3 and TRBJ1-6; D call uncertain. The germline gives CDR1 SGHTA, CDR2 FQGTGA. CDR3 length equals 19 residues. The germline V and J ends were trimmed by 5 bases and 0 bases, with 20 bases remaining between them. Combining the CDR3 with reference TRBV7-3 and TRBJ1-6 gives the whole variable domain GAGVSQTPSNKVTEKGKYVELRCDPISGHTALYWYRQSLGQGPEFLIYFQGTGAADDSGLPNDRFFAVRPEGSVSTLKIQRTERGDSAVYLCASSPEPLQLCSYNSPLHFGNGTRLTVT.

A remark on this clonotype: At one end, the junction sequence differs from germline, possibly due to a read error. The chain recombines TRBV12-3 or TRBV12-4 with TRBJ1-2; D possibly corresponds to TRBD1 (5 bases). This CDR3 has 14 residues. The CDR3 DNA sequence: TGTGCCAGCAGTTTAGCTCAGGGCGCCTATGGCCACACCTTC. Its protein product is CASSLAQGAYGHTF.

In its sample, this clonotype was seen a few times. Because it lacks the conserved phenylalanine or tryptophan at the end, this CDR3 is likely a read error. This chain uses TRBV5-6 with TRBJ2-3; tentative D call: TRBD1 (5 bases). Germline V gene data show CDR1 as SGHDT and CDR2 as YYEEEE. This CDR3 comprises 13 residues. Trimming shortened V by 0 bases and J by 4 bases, and 6 bases separated the two germline ends. The CDR3: CASSLGRADTQYL. CDR3 in DNA: TGTGCCAGCAGCTTGGGCAGGGCAGATACGCAGTATCTT.

The chain has TRBV19 and TRBJ1-5; D not certain. V lost 3 bases to trimming and J lost 10 bases, with 22 bases between them. Germline values: CDR1 LNHDA, CDR2 SQIVND (reference sequence). This CDR3 spans 16 amino acids. The CDR3 loop is CASSMSKGRKISPQHF. In DNA, the CDR3 is TGTGCCAGTAGTATGAGTAAAGGGAGAAAAATCAGCCCCCAGCATTTT.

The gene calls are TRBV5-1 and TRBJ2-7; 8 bases line up with TRBD1. This CDR3 is built from 15 residues. The germline gives CDR1 SGHRS, CDR2 YFSETQ. The V gene end was trimmed by 4 bases and the J gene end by 3 bases; junction bases not matched to a gene: 9. Here the CDR3 reads CASSGAGQVGYEQYF. CDR3 DNA: TGCGCCAGCAGCGGCGCGGGACAGGTGGGCTACGAGCAGTACTTC.

The rearrangement uses TRBV10-3 and TRBJ2-2; no clear D gene. Germline values: CDR1 ENHRY, CDR2 SYGVKD. This CDR3 has 12 amino acids. The V end was cut by 3 bases, the J end by 5 bases, with 4 bases between. CDR3 coding DNA: TGTGCCATCAGTGATCGGACCGGGGAGCTGTTTTTT. Protein: CAISDRTGELFF.

The chain links TRBV12-5 to TRBJ2-2, with 10 bases matching TRBD2. The V gene's germline CDR1 is LGHNT and CDR2 FRNRAP. The CDR3 is 18 amino acids. Trimming at V came to 3 bases and at J to 5 bases, leaving 12 bases not matched to a gene. Here the CDR3 reads CASGFVRAGGRVTGELFF. The CDR3 DNA reads TGTGCTAGTGGTTTCGTACGAGCGGGAGGGCGTGTGACCGGGGAGCTGTTTTTT.

This clonotype was counted a few times. A single base separates this from a much larger clone, so it may be a read error. The J gene is TRBJ2-1, the V gene TRBV7-2; D call uncertain. CDR1 and CDR2 from the germline V gene are SGHTA and FQGNSA. CDR3 length: 13 residues. The DNA for the CDR3 is TGTGCCAGCAGCTTAGTTGGTTGGGATGAGCAGCTCTTC. Translation: CASSLVGWDEQLF.

In the case of this clonotype: This may arise from a read error, as a much more abundant clone is one base away. The chain carries TRBV19 and TRBJ2-7; D uncertain. CDR1 and CDR2 (germline): LNHDA, SQIVND (reference sequence). The CDR3 extends over 14 amino acids. The germline V and J ends were trimmed by 1 base and 3 bases, with 10 bases remaining between them. The DNA of the CDR3 is TGTGCCAGTAGTATAGGGGCAGGAGACTACGAGCAGTACTTC. As protein: CASSIGAGDYEQYF.

This clonotype was observed a few times. The chain is built from TRBV6-1 and TRBJ1-2; D is uncertain. Germline loops: CDR1 MNHNS, CDR2 SASEGT. V dropped 6 bases and J dropped 2 bases, with 16 bases sitting between them. The length of the CDR3 is 15 residues. CDR3 amino acids: CASSPIQELNYGYTF. The CDR3 DNA follows: TGTGCCAGCAGCCCAATCCAGGAGTTAAACTATGGCTACACCTTC.

This clonotype was observed a handful of times. The V and J genes are TRBV5-5 and TRBJ2-7; D is unclear. CDR1 is SGHKS and CDR2 is YYEKEE in the germline V gene (reference sequence). The CDR3 is 16 amino acids. The V end was cut by 1 base, the J end by 6 bases, with 20 bases between. This CDR3 reads CASSLLFKNYEAEQYF. The DNA for the CDR3 is TGTGCCAGCAGCTTGCTTTTTAAGAATTATGAGGCCGAGCAGTACTTC.

There are many counts of this clonotype. The chain links TRBV5-4 to TRBJ2-3; 9 bases line up with TRBD2. CDR3 length: 17 amino acids. Germline V gives CDR1 SGHNT, CDR2 YYREEE (reference sequence). After removal of 5 bases from V and 6 bases from J, the junction contained 16 bases not matched to a gene. CDR3 in amino acids: CASRPDLAGTVGDTQYF. The CDR3 coding sequence is TGTGCCAGCAGGCCGGACCTAGCGGGAACGGTGGGGGATACGCAGTATTTT.